These T cell receptor beta chains were read from a single sample in a study of T cell repertoires in cytomegalovirus infection. What these receptors recognize is not known. Via MiXCR, TCRdb re-called the reads, giving one row per CDR3 protein. This table has fewer than 1,000,000 distinct CDR3 sequences, around 30% appearing once. The sample consisted of cultured CD8+ T cells from PBMCs, taken from culture after CMV antigen stimulation. The receptor source for this set is a human donor in good health (CMV status not recorded). Some clones in this sample may be carry-over from other donors' samples. CDR3s include the opening cysteine and the closing phenylalanine or tryptophan. D genes are given only for firm matches. Clone size is not always given. Where it is, it says once, few, many or a class for expanded clones.

NA,TRBJ2-3,NA,TRBV2,CAILTPLETDTQYF,TGTGCCATCCTGACTCCTTTAGAGACAGATACGCAGTATTTT
TRBD1,TRBJ2-1,many,TRBV7-6,CASRTGGLYNEQFF,TGTGCCAGCAGAACAGGGGGTCTTTACAATGAGCAGTTCTTC
TRBD2,TRBJ2-5,NA,TRBV6-1,CASSEAYKRGVTQETQYF,TGTGCCAGCAGTGAAGCGTACAAGCGGGGGGTCACCCAAGAGACCCAGTACTTC
NA,TRBJ1-1,NA,TRBV10-2,CASSESGYEAFF,TGCGCCAGCAGTGAGTCCGGGTATGAAGCTTTCTTT
TRBD1,TRBJ2-5,NA,TRBV24-1,CATSDDRDRGQETQYF,TGTGCCACCAGTGATGACCGGGACAGGGGGCAAGAGACCCAGTACTTC
TRBD1,TRBJ1-1,few,TRBV6-6,CASSYSQRTGGNTEAFF,TGTGCCAGCAGTTACTCGCAGCGGACAGGGGGGAACACTGAAGCTTTCTTT
NA,TRBJ1-2,few,TRBV4-3,CASSQAGTNYGYTF,TGCGCCAGCAGCCAAGCCGGGACCAACTATGGCTACACCTTC
NA,TRBJ2-1,few,TRBV19,CASSSETGRNEQFF,TGTGCCAGTAGTTCGGAGACAGGGAGGAATGAGCAGTTCTTC
TRBD1,TRBJ2-1,NA,TRBV7-9,CASSTQGVRFVDEQFF,TGTGCCAGCAGCACCCAGGGGGTTCGGTTTGTGGATGAGCAGTTCTTC
NA,TRBJ1-6,few,TRBV2,CATQVENSPLHF,TGTGCCACCCAAGTGGAAAATTCACCCCTCCACTTT
NA,TRBJ1-1,many,TRBV7-8,CASSRVGGPNTEAFF,TGTGCCAGCAGTCGAGTTGGGGGCCCGAACACTGAAGCTTTCTTT
NA,TRBJ1-2,NA,TRBV12-3/TRBV12-4,CASDRAGFYTF,TGTGCCAGCGATCGAGCCGGGTTCTACACCTTC
TRBD1,TRBJ1-2,few,TRBV7-2,CASSPGGPNYGYTF,TGTGCCAGCAGCCCAGGGGGCCCTAACTATGGCTACACCTTC
NA,TRBJ2-3,few,TRBV12-3/TRBV12-4,CASSVFLGLESQYF,TGTGCCAGCAGTGTTTTCCTTGGGCTAGAGTCGCAGTATTTT
NA,TRBJ1-1,NA,TRBV4-1,CASSHDTRGTEAFF,TGCGCCAGCAGCCACGATACCAGGGGAACTGAAGCTTTCTTT
TRBD2,TRBJ2-1,NA,TRBV4-3,CASSQDPSGASSYNEQFF,TGCGCCAGCAGCCAAGACCCCAGCGGGGCCAGCTCCTACAATGAGCAGTTCTTC
NA,TRBJ2-7,NA,TRBV4-1,CASSQEAGVPYEQYF,TGCGCCAGCAGCCAAGAGGCAGGGGTACCCTACGAGCAGTACTTC
NA,TRBJ2-7,few,TRBV6-5,CASSYTQGFYEQYF,TGTGCCAGCAGTTACACTCAGGGTTTTTACGAGCAGTACTTC
NA,TRBJ2-1,few,TRBV12-3/TRBV12-4,CASSSAPYGHQFF,TGTGCCAGCAGTTCAGCCCCGTATGGGCATCAGTTCTTC
NA,TRBJ2-1,NA,TRBV7-9,CVSSLGARSYNEQFF,TGTGTCAGCAGCTTAGGGGCCCGCTCCTACAATGAGCAGTTCTTC
NA,TRBJ1-2,NA,TRBV7-8,CASSPLDLGAGGYTF,TGTGCCAGCAGCCCCCTCGACCTGGGGGCGGGAGGCTACACCTTC
NA,TRBJ2-2,NA,TRBV6-2/TRBV6-3,CASSYSYANTGELFF,TGTGCCAGCAGTTACTCGTACGCGAACACCGGGGAGCTGTTTTTT
NA,TRBJ1-2,few,TRBV11-2,CASSLGGTTNYGYTF,TGTGCCAGCAGCTTAGGTGGGACGACTAACTATGGCTACACCTTC
TRBD2,TRBJ2-1,few,TRBV7-6,CASTGLERTYNEQFF,TGTGCCAGCACCGGACTAGAGCGGACCTACAATGAGCAGTTCTTC
NA,TRBJ2-1,few,TRBV14,CASSLDVGGPYNEQFF,TGTGCCAGCAGCCTCGATGTCGGGGGGCCCTACAATGAGCAGTTCTTC
NA,TRBJ2-2,NA,TRBV12-3/TRBV12-4,CASRNRLLANTGELFF,TGTGCCAGCAGAAACAGACTGCTCGCGAACACCGGGGAGCTGTTTTTT
TRBD1,TRBJ1-1,NA,TRBV4-3,CASSPGGQVTEAFF,TGCGCCAGCAGCCCAGGGGGGCAGGTCACTGAAGCTTTCTTT
TRBD2,TRBJ2-1,many,TRBV7-8,CASSYLISGDEQFF,TGTGCCAGCAGCTACCTAATTAGCGGGGATGAGCAGTTCTTC
TRBD2,TRBJ2-2,many,TRBV7-2,CASSPTSGGAGELFF,TGTGCCAGCAGCCCGACTAGCGGGGGAGCCGGGGAGCTGTTTTTT
TRBD1,TRBJ1-4,NA,TRBV12-3/TRBV12-4,CASSFKGQGATNEKLFF,TGTGCCAGCAGTTTCAAGGGACAGGGGGCAACTAATGAAAAACTGTTTTTT
TRBD1,TRBJ1-5,few,TRBV4-2,CASSQENGQGTWQPQHF,TGTGCCAGCAGCCAAGAAAACGGACAGGGGACGTGGCAGCCCCAGCATTTT
NA,TRBJ2-3,NA,TRBV29-1,CSGRVRGDTQYF,TGCAGCGGACGGGTGCGAGGAGATACGCAGTATTTT
TRBD1,TRBJ2-5,NA,TRBV7-4,CASSGDRWAVAQYF,TGTGCCAGCAGCGGGGACAGGTGGGCGGTGGCCCAGTACTTC
TRBD1,TRBJ2-7,few,TRBV19,CASSSGTVPYEQYF,TGTGCCAGTAGTTCCGGGACAGTACCCTACGAGCAGTACTTC
NA,TRBJ1-1,NA,TRBV6-5,CASSYGSTSNTEAFF,TGTGCCAGCAGTTACGGGAGTACGTCGAACACTGAAGCTTTCTTT
TRBD2,TRBJ2-3,few,TRBV2,CASGRLAGGTDTQYF,TGTGCCAGCGGACGACTAGCGGGAGGCACAGATACGCAGTATTTT
TRBD1,TRBJ1-2,NA,TRBV7-6,CVSSPTRGTGRVNYGYTF,TGTGTCAGCAGCCCAACCCGGGGGACAGGGAGGGTTAACTATGGCTACACCTTC
TRBD2,TRBJ2-1,many,TRBV12-3/TRBV12-4,CASTQRGLYGVFF,TGTGCCAGCACTCAGCGGGGCCTTTACGGTGTGTTCTTC
TRBD1,TRBJ1-1,many,TRBV7-2,CASSFWTGSIAEAFF,TGTGCCAGCAGCTTCTGGACAGGGAGTATCGCTGAAGCTTTCTTT
NA,TRBJ2-7,NA,TRBV7-6,CASSLGVGYYEQYF,TGTGCTAGCAGCTTAGGTGTAGGGTACTACGAGCAGTACTTC
NA,TRBJ2-7,NA,TRBV19,CASSIRDDSYEQYF,TGTGCCAGTAGTATTCGGGACGACTCCTACGAGCAGTACTTC
NA,TRBJ1-1,NA,TRBV7-4,CASSLAAGTNTEAFF,TGTGCCAGCAGCTTAGCGGCAGGGACGAACACTGAAGCTTTCTTT
TRBD1,TRBJ2-3,many,TRBV7-3,CASSRPRRDRVGVGTDTQYF,TGTGCCAGCAGTCGCCCCCGCCGGGACAGGGTCGGTGTCGGCACAGATACGCAGTATTTT
TRBD1,TRBJ2-5,many,TRBV28,CASSPPGQGQTQYF,TGTGCCAGCAGTCCGCCGGGACAGGGCCAGACCCAGTACTTC
NA,TRBJ2-5,many,TRBV7-2,CASSLAGSEGETQYF,TGTGCCAGCAGCTTAGCCGGGTCCGAGGGAGAGACCCAGTACTTC
NA,TRBJ2-2,many,TRBV7-9,CASTPDGRPIYTGELFF,TGTGCCAGCACCCCTGACGGCCGACCAATATACACCGGGGAGCTGTTTTTT
NA,TRBJ1-2,NA,TRBV6-8,CASSYGELYTF,TGTGCCAGCAGTTACGGGGAGCTCTACACCTTC
TRBD1,TRBJ2-3,few,TRBV5-1,CASSFRDSWSGTDTQYF,TGCGCCAGCAGCTTCCGGGACAGCTGGAGCGGAACAGATACGCAGTATTTT
NA,TRBJ2-7,few,TRBV7-9,CASSPLKVGYEQYF,TGTGCCAGCAGCCCCCTCAAGGTTGGGTACGAGCAGTACTTC
TRBD2,TRBJ2-1,few,TRBV7-9,CASSLWGGGASYNEQFF,TGTGCCAGCAGCTTATGGGGCGGGGGGGCCTCCTACAATGAGCAGTTCTTC
NA,TRBJ2-7,NA,TRBV12-3/TRBV12-4,CASSLADSSEQYF,TGTGCCAGCAGTTTAGCCGACAGTTCCGAGCAGTACTTC
NA,TRBJ1-6,few,TRBV9,CASSEGSYNSPLHF,TGTGCCAGCAGCGAGGGCTCCTATAATTCACCCCTCCACTTT